This T cell receptor (beta chain) was sequenced for a study of graft-versus-host responses after intestinal transplantation. Sequenced by immunoSEQ multiplex PCR; TCRdb stores in-frame clones only, minus some. The repertoire has some 14,000 clones, roughly 86% of them found once; the top ten carry roughly 25%. CDR3 length equals 15 residues. Germline V gives CDR1 SGHRS, CDR2 YFSETQ. Trimming at V came to 2 bases and at J to 4 bases, leaving 6 bases not matched to a gene. To note about this clone: The antigen is not known.

Study conclusions and caveats: Present in recipient marrow, GvH clones included some that appeared first in ileum or blood.

The chain uses TRBV5-1 and TRBJ2-3; 8 positions match TRBD2. This sample comprised PBMCs, obtained after intestinal transplantation. The origin of this receptor is a human patient who received an intestinal transplant, so some T cells may come from the graft donor. CDR3 sequence reads: CASSFRSGSADTQYF. CDR3 nucleotides: TGCGCCAGCAGCTTTCGGAGCGGGAGTGCAGATACGCAGTATTTT.